This passage covers 14 T cell receptor beta chains from one sample sequenced in a study of blood T cells in healthy people across ages. Combining a sample-barcoded 5' primer with a J-beta primer mix, a second PCR ran for about 7 to 11 cycles. TCRdb independently ran MiXCR on the 5' RACE reads; one entry per CDR3 protein. This table has roughly 680,000 distinct CDR3 sequences, 52% appearing once. Sequencing was performed on blood. The origin of the receptors is an elderly woman in good health.

V is TRBV29-1 and J is TRBJ2-1, with TRBD2 identical over 11 bases. The CDR3 is 15 residues long. Losses at the gene ends were 3 bases for V and 7 bases for J; bases not matched to a gene: 8. Germline values: CDR1 SQVTM, CDR2 ANQGSEA. CDR3 bases: TGCAGCGTTGACCCCGTAGCGGGGGGGCGGAATGAGCAGTTCTTC. It is translated as CSVDPVAGGRNEQFF.

This clonotype was recorded many times. The chain links TRBV12-3 or TRBV12-4 to TRBJ2-1; D is perhaps TRBD1 (6 bases). This CDR3 has 14 residues. The V end was cut by 3 bases, the J end by 4 bases, with 10 bases between. The CDR3 reads CASSLGDTYNEQFF. CDR3 sequence (DNA): TGTGCCAGCAGTTTGGGGGACACGTACAATGAGCAGTTCTTC.

CDR3 DNA: TGTGCCAGCAGCTTTTCTATTAGCGGGAGGGCTGGTGAGCAGTTCTTC. Translation: CASSFSISGRAGEQFF. The chain joins TRBV5-6 to TRBJ2-1, with 11 bases matching TRBD2. Unmatched junction bases numbered 10, after V lost 2 bases and J lost 9 bases. The CDR3 runs to 16 residues. CDR1 is SGHDT, CDR2 YYEEEE, per germline.

The chain is built from TRBV29-1 and TRBJ2-7; 8 bases map to TRBD1. Trimming at V came to 6 bases and at J to 2 bases, leaving 3 bases not matched to a gene. CDR1 is SQVTM and CDR2 is ANQGSEA in the germline V gene. The CDR3 spans 12 residues. The CDR3 region is CSVTGGPYEQYF. CDR3 coding DNA: TGCAGCGTAACAGGGGGTCCCTACGAGCAGTACTTC.

This clonotype was seen at least ten times. The CDR3 nucleotides read TGTGCCATCATGAGAGGAGACGGCCACCTCAATGAGCAGTTCTTC. Its translation: CAIMRGDGHLNEQFF. This sequence joins TRBV10-3 and TRBJ2-1; the D is unclear. CDR3 length: 15 amino acids. CDR1 ENHRY and CDR2 SYGVKD come from the germline V gene. Trimming stripped 7 bases from V and 6 bases from J, with 19 bases between.

The rearrangement uses TRBV18 and TRBJ1-1; no clear D gene. V was cut by 2 bases and J by 6 bases, with 13 bases left in between. The germline V gene has CDR1 KGHSH and CDR2 LQKENI. The CDR3 sequence is 14 residues long. CDR3 loop: CASSPNSLHAEAFF. As DNA, the CDR3 is TGTGCCAGCTCACCAAACAGCCTTCACGCTGAAGCTTTCTTT. The entire variable domain, with the rest obtained from reference TRBV18 and TRBJ1-1, is as follows: NAGVMQNPRHLVRRRGQEARLRCSPMKGHSHVYWYRQLPEEGLKFMVYLQKENIIDESGMPKERFSAEFPKEGPSILRIQQVVRGDSAAYFCASSPNSLHAEAFFGQGTRLTVV.

This clonotype has at least ten counts. The V call is TRBV24-1, the J call TRBJ2-2; D may be TRBD1 (5 bases). Trimming stripped 6 bases from V and 6 bases from J, with 13 bases between. Germline CDR1 reads KGHDR; CDR2 reads SFDVKD. The CDR3 has 14 amino acids. CDR3 protein: CATSQDSESGELFF. The CDR3, as DNA: TGTGCCACCAGTCAAGACAGCGAATCCGGGGAGCTGTTTTTT.

In this sample, this clonotype turned up many times. The V call is TRBV6-2 or TRBV6-3, the J call TRBJ2-1; no firm D call. This CDR3 has 12 residues. Deletions cut 2 bases from V and 7 bases from J, with 6 bases between. Germline V gives CDR1 MNHEY, CDR2 SVGEGT. The CDR3 DNA follows: TGTGCCAGCAGTTACCCCTTTAATGAGCAGTTCTTC. It translates to CASSYPFNEQFF.

The table lists this clonotype with a few counts. The chain has TRBV28 and TRBJ2-1, with D possibly being TRBD1 or TRBD2 (5 bases each). The J call could be wrong; TRBJ2-7 is a better fit for the DNA end. The germline gives CDR1 MDHEN, CDR2 SYDVKM. CDR3 length equals 14 residues. CDR3 DNA: TGTGCCAGCGACGGGACGAATTCCTACAATGAGCAGTACTTC. Protein product: CASDGTNSYNEQYF.

Here the CDR3 reads CSANLRRGLSQYF. CDR3 DNA sequence: TGCAGTGCCAACCTTCGGCGGGGCTTGTCCCAGTACTTC. The chain links TRBV20-1 to TRBJ2-5; a weak D match, TRBD2 (6 bases). V shed 6 bases and J shed 9 bases, with 20 bases lying between them. The CDR3 contains 13 residues. The V gene's germline CDR1 is DFQATT and CDR2 SNEGSKA (reference sequence).

For this clonotype: A much larger clonotype is one base distant, so this may be a read error. The chain is built from TRBV6-6 and TRBJ2-7, with TRBD2 as a possible D gene (5 bases). The V gene's germline CDR1 is MNHNY and CDR2 SVGAGI (reference sequence). Trimming took off 3 bases at V and 7 bases at J, with 16 bases between the two ends. The CDR3 spans 14 residues. CDR3 nucleotide sequence: TGTGCCAGCAGTTATTACGGGGTGTCCGGTGAGCAGTACTTC. This codes for CASSYYGVSGEQYF.

The chain links TRBV7-2 to TRBJ2-3; 10 bases fit TRBD2. Germline V gives CDR1 SGHTA, CDR2 FQGNSA. J lost 0 bases, V lost 5 bases, and 8 bases had no gene match. CDR3 length: 17 amino acids. CDR3 coding DNA: TGTGCCAGCAGCCCCTGGGCTAGCGGGGGCAGCACAGATACGCAGTATTTT. Translation: CASSPWASGGSTDTQYF.

The gene calls are TRBV7-8 and TRBJ2-1; no clear D gene. The end of the DNA is better explained by TRBJ2-7, so the J call may be wrong. Per the germline V gene, CDR1 is SGHVS and CDR2 is FQNEAQ. The CDR3 runs to 15 residues. Here the CDR3 reads CASSLLGNSYNEQYF. In DNA, the CDR3 is TGTGCCAGCAGCTTATTGGGGAACTCCTACAATGAGCAGTACTTC.

This clonotype has ten or more counts. The chain is built from TRBV5-1 and TRBJ2-3, with 9 bases matching TRBD2. The germline CDR1 and CDR2 sequences are SGHRS and YFSETQ. The CDR3 totals 17 residues. The junction had 11 bases not matched to a gene; V was cut back by 1 base and J by 5 bases. CDR3 sequence: CASSLRGSGLARDTQYF. The CDR3 bases are TGCGCCAGCAGCTTGAGGGGGTCCGGACTAGCGCGAGATACGCAGTATTTT.